The sequence of this T cell receptor (beta chain) was determined in a study of control samples from healthy donors and cancer patients. This CDR3 has 15 residues. V lost 5 bases and J lost 2; bases outside the gene matches: 6. CDR1 is SGHTA, CDR2 FQGNSA, per germline. Produced via immunoSEQ multiplex PCR; TCRdb's table is partial and in-frame only. The table has more than 45,000 clones, more than 85% seen once; the top ten hold around 22%. The chain links TRBV7-2 to TRBJ2-7; 10 positions agree with TRBD2. The receptor was derived from a woman between 50 and 59 years old with head and neck cancer. The sequencing sample was made of PBMCs. The chain's CDR3 is CASSRTSGGPYEQYF. DNA for the CDR3: TGTGCCAGCAGCAGGACTAGCGGTGGACCCTACGAGCAGTACTTC.